The clone carrying this T cell receptor (beta chain) was detected ten times or more. These data belong to a study of read filtering for tumor transcriptome and immune sequencing. This library used around 400 ng RNA and molecular barcoded adaptors spanning alpha/delta and beta/gamma chains. MiXCR, applied by TCRdb to the reads, yields one record per CDR3 protein. Here the sample spans almost 40,000 distinct CDR3 sequences, about 14% being singletons. The CDR3 loop spans 16 amino acids. The V segment lost 4 bases and the J segment 2 bases; nucleotides outside the gene matches: 10. Germline V gene data show CDR1 as SGHDT and CDR2 as YYEEEE.

The sample was a population of CD138-negative cells sorted from bone marrow. The receptor's source is a donor aged 40 or older with multiple myeloma. V usage is TRBV5-6 and J usage is TRBJ2-5, with 8 bases lining up with TRBD1. The CDR3 bases are TGTGCCAGCAGCGGACGTGGGACAGGCCAGCAAGAGACCCAGTACTTC. Amino acid sequence: CASSGRGTGQQETQYF.